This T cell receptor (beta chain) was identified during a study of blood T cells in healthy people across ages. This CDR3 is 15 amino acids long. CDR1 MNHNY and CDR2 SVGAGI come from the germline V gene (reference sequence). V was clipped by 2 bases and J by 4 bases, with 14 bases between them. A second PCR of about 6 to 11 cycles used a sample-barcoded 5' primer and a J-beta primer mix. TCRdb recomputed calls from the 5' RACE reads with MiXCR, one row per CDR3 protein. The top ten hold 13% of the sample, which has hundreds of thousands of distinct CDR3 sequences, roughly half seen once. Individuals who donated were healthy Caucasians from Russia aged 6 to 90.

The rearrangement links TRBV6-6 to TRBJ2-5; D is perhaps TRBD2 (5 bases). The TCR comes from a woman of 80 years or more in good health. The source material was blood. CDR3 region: CASSYARPAVETQYF. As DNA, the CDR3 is TGTGCCAGCAGTTACGCGAGACCAGCGGTAGAGACCCAGTACTTC.